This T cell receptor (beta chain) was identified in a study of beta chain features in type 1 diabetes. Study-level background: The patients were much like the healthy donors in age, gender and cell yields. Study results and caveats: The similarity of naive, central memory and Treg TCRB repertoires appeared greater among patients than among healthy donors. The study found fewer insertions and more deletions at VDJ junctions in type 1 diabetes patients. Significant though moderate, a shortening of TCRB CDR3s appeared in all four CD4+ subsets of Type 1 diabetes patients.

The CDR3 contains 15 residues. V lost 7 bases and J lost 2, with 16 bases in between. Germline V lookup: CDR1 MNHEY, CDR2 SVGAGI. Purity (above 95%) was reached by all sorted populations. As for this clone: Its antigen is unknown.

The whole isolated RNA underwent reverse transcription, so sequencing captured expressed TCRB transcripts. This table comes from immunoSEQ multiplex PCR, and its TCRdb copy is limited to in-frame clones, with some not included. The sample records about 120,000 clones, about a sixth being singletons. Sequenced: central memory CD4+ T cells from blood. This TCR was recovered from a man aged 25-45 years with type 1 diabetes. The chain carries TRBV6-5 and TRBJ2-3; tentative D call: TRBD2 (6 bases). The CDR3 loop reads CASKRHGGYTDTQYF. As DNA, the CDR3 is TGTGCCAGCAAGAGACACGGGGGATACACAGATACGCAGTATTTT.